Listed here are 18 T cell receptor beta chains from one sample, sequenced in a study of shared T cell receptors in the human thymus. Method: immunoSEQ multiplex PCR; TCRdb's copy keeps in-frame clones and lacks some. The sample has under 700,000 clones, roughly 74% seen once. This same sample was also taken into another study, of human thymus T cells.

Sequenced material: thymocytes. The receptors stem from a boy under two years old with a congenital heart defect.

This sequence joins TRBV12-2 and TRBJ1-1; TRBD1, as called in the table, went unchecked against the DNA. TRBV12-2 is a recognized pseudogene. There are 17 residues in the CDR3. For the CDR3, the DNA is TGTGCAAGTCGCTTAGTGGTCTCCCCAGGGGGCGGCTCTGAAGCTTTCTTT. This sequence encodes CASRLVVSPGGGSEAFF.

The chain has TRBV7-9 and TRBJ2-2, with 9 bases matching TRBD2. The CDR3 covers 15 residues. Germline V lookup: CDR1 SEHNR, CDR2 FQNEAQ (reference sequence). J gave up 3 bases and V 4 bases, and 3 bases lay outside the gene matches. CDR3 coding DNA: TGTGCCAGCAGCTGGCGCGGGAGGGACACCGGGGAGCTGTTTTTT. Its translation is CASSWRGRDTGELFF.

The rearrangement links TRBV6-1 to TRBJ2-3; possibly TRBD2 for D (7 bases). Deletions cut 1 base from V and 0 bases from J, with 26 bases between. This CDR3 has 21 residues. Germline V gives CDR1 MNHNS, CDR2 SASEGT. The chain's CDR3 is CASSEVLPGVLASNSTDTQYF. In DNA form, the CDR3 reads TGTGCCAGCAGTGAAGTTTTACCAGGGGTACTAGCGTCCAATAGCACAGATACGCAGTATTTT.

The chain uses TRBV19 and TRBJ2-1, with D tentatively TRBD1 (6 bases). Germline CDR1 and CDR2: LNHDA and SQIVND (reference sequence). Trimming shortened V by 4 bases and J by 2 bases, and 12 bases separated the two germline ends. The CDR3 consists of 15 residues. The CDR3 bases are TGTGCCAGTAGTACCCAGGGGTCAGCCTACAATGAGCAGTTCTTC. As protein: CASSTQGSAYNEQFF.

The genes are TRBV28 and TRBJ2-7; the D gene is possibly TRBD2 (5 bases). V lost 3 bases and J lost 2, with 17 bases in between. Per germline, CDR1 MDHEN and CDR2 SYDVKM. The CDR3 has 16 amino acids. This CDR3 reads CASSLFGRAFPYEQYF. CDR3 nucleotide sequence: TGTGCCAGCAGTTTGTTCGGGCGGGCCTTCCCCTACGAGCAGTACTTC.

This chain links TRBV5-6 with TRBJ2-7, with D possibly being TRBD1 (5 bases). This CDR3 has 15 residues. V lost 4 bases and J 2 bases, leaving 16 bases between the germline ends. In germline, CDR1 is SGHDT, CDR2 YYEEEE. The CDR3 DNA sequence: TGTGCCAGCAGCCTGGGGCGGTACGTTACCTACGAGCAGTACTTC. It translates to CASSLGRYVTYEQYF.

The V and J genes are TRBV6-1 and TRBJ2-1, with 9 bases lining up with TRBD2. This CDR3 spans 13 amino acids. V shed 6 bases and J 9 bases; nucleotides not matched to a gene: 6. Germline CDR1 and CDR2: MNHNS and SASEGT. Here the CDR3 reads CASRLAGEVEQFF. The CDR3 DNA sequence: TGTGCCAGCAGATTAGCGGGAGAGGTTGAGCAGTTCTTC.

The V call is TRBV30, the J call TRBJ1-5; 9 bases map to TRBD1. Unmatched junction bases numbered 8, after V lost 4 bases and J lost 4 bases. CDR1 and CDR2 (germline): GTSNPN, SVGIG (reference sequence). The CDR3 runs to 15 residues. The CDR3 is CAWTLPGQGNQPQHF. The CDR3 bases are TGTGCCTGGACACTGCCGGGACAGGGTAATCAGCCCCAGCATTTT.

This clone has more than one count but fewer than ten. The V call is TRBV25-1, the J call TRBJ2-3; 7 nucleotides match TRBD1. J lost 0 bases, V lost 4 bases, and 7 bases had no gene match. Germline lookup yields CDR1 MGHDK and CDR2 SYGVNS. This CDR3 is built from 16 residues. The CDR3 loop reads CASSGGQDSSTDTQYF. Here the CDR3 DNA reads TGTGCCAGCAGTGGAGGACAGGACTCTAGCACAGATACGCAGTATTTT.

The chain joins TRBV7-8 to TRBJ1-2, with 7 bases identical to TRBD1. The CDR3 length is 18 residues. V shed 5 bases, J shed 8 bases, and the junction held 23 bases outside the gene matches. From germline, CDR1 is SGHVS and CDR2 FQNEAQ. The CDR3: CASSPKSAGGRPLGGYTF. The CDR3 DNA is TGTGCCAGCAGCCCAAAGAGTGCAGGGGGTCGCCCCCTGGGGGGCTACACCTTC.

This sequence joins TRBV6-1 and TRBJ2-3, with TRBD2 identical over 8 bases. V lost 1 base and J lost 2; bases outside the gene matches: 8. Germline V gene lookup returns CDR1 MNHNS and CDR2 SASEGT. The CDR3 is 17 residues long. For the CDR3, the DNA is TGTGCCAGCAGTGAAGTTGGTAGCGGGGAGAACACAGATACGCAGTATTTT. Translating it yields CASSEVGSGENTDTQYF.

This clone was counted a single time. V is TRBV10-1 and J is TRBJ2-7; 8 bases map to TRBD1. Germline V gene lookup returns CDR1 WNHNN and CDR2 SYGVQD (reference sequence). Unmatched junction bases numbered 5, after V lost 5 bases and J lost 5 bases. This CDR3 is 13 amino acids long. CDR3 residues: CASSRQGAHEQYF. In DNA, the CDR3 is TGCGCCAGCAGTAGGCAGGGGGCTCACGAGCAGTACTTC.

The chain carries TRBV15 and TRBJ1-2, with D possibly TRBD1 on 5 matching bases. This CDR3 contains 14 residues. V gave up 5 bases and J gave up 8 bases, with 18 bases separating them. Germline V lookup: CDR1 LNHNV, CDR2 YYDKDF (reference sequence). CDR3 DNA: TGTGCCACCAGCCGATCAGCCCCCAGGGTAGGCTACACCTTC. This translates into CATSRSAPRVGYTF.

V is TRBV27 and J is TRBJ2-3; 11 bases are shared with TRBD2. Germline trimming cut 5 bases from V and 1 base from J; bases unmatched to any gene: 11. Per germline, CDR1 MNHEY and CDR2 SMNVEV (reference sequence). This CDR3 has 18 residues. The CDR3 nucleotides are TGTGCCAGCAGTCTCGAACTCGGACTAGCGGGTCGCACAGATACGCAGTATTTT. Residues: CASSLELGLAGRTDTQYF.

This clone was recorded a few times. This chain connects TRBV4-1 to TRBJ2-1; D is perhaps TRBD2 (6 bases). The V gene lost 6 bases and the J gene lost 2 bases, with 14 bases spanning the gap. CDR3 length: 15 residues. The V gene's germline CDR1 is MGHRA and CDR2 YSYEKL. The CDR3 nucleotides read TGCGCCAGCAGACCTCTGGCTAGCGCCTACAATGAGCAGTTCTTC. As protein: CASRPLASAYNEQFF.

The V and J genes are TRBV19 and TRBJ2-1; 7 bases are shared with TRBD2. V lost 8 bases to trimming and J lost 6 bases; unmatched junction nucleotides: 10. CDR1 and CDR2 from the germline V gene are LNHDA and SQIVND (reference sequence). The CDR3 is 14 amino acids. The CDR3 reads CASSGASGINEQFF. CDR3 sequence (DNA): TGTGCCAGTTCCGGGGCTAGCGGAATCAATGAGCAGTTCTTC.

The chain combines TRBV28 with TRBJ2-7; possible D gene TRBD1, 7 bases. The V end was cut by 9 bases, the J end by 7 bases, with 34 bases between. CDR1 is MDHEN, CDR2 SYDVKM, per germline. The CDR3 contains 18 residues. CDR3 sequence: CASLAKGAASGHLEEQYF. In DNA form, the CDR3 reads TGTGCCAGTCTGGCGAAGGGGGCGGCCAGCGGGCATTTGGAGGAGCAGTACTTC.

The chain uses TRBV6-1 and TRBJ2-5; D unresolved. The CDR3 has 13 amino acids. CDR1 MNHNS and CDR2 SASEGT come from the germline V gene. V lost 10 bases and J 5 bases, leaving 17 bases between the germline ends. This chain's CDR3 is CANNPPGGETQYF. CDR3 in DNA: TGTGCCAACAACCCCCCGGGTGGGGAGACCCAGTACTTC.